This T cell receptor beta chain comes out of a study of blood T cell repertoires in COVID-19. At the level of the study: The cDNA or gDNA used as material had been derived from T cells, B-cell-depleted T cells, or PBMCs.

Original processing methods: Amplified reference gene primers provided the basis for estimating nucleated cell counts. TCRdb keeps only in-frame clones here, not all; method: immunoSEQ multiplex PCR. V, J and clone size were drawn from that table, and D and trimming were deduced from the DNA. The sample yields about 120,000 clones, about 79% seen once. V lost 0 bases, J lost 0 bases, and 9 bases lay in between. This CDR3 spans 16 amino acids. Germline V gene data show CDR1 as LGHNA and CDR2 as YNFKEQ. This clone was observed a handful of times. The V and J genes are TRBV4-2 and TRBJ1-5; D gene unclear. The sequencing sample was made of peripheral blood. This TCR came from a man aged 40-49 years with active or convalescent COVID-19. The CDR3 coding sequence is TGTGCCAGCAGCCAAGATAATGAGCTTAGCAATCAGCCCCAGCATTTT. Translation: CASSQDNELSNQPQHF.